Each of the 24 T cell receptor beta chains below was sequenced from the same sample in a study of CD39 and CD103 CD8 tumor-infiltrating T cells. Libraries were prepared by immunoSEQ multiplex PCR; TCRdb keeps only in-frame clonotypes and omits some of them. The table lists 1,400 or so clones, roughly 50% of them singletons. The sequenced sample consisted of CD39- CD103+ CD8+ T cells sorted from the tumor. Specified subset: CD103+CD39- single-positive CD45RA- CD8 T cells. These receptors were taken from a human donor with head and neck squamous cell carcinoma.

The V and J genes are TRBV6-5 and TRBJ1-3; the match to TRBD1 covers 7 bases. The germline CDR1 and CDR2 sequences are MNHEY and SVGAGI. The V and J ends lost 6 bases and 2 bases, in that order; junction bases with no gene match: 7. This CDR3 has 15 amino acids. Here the CDR3 DNA reads TGTGCCAGCAGACGAGACAGGGATCCTGGAAACACCATATATTTT. Translated, it gives CASRRDRDPGNTIYF.

The chain carries TRBV5-4 and TRBJ2-5, with TRBD1 matching 11 bases. Germline lookup yields CDR1 SGHNT and CDR2 YYREEE (reference sequence). The V segment lost 4 bases and the J segment 5 bases; nucleotides outside the gene matches: 10. The length of the CDR3 is 16 residues. The CDR3 region has the DNA TGTGCCAGCAGCGGCCGGGACAGGGGGTTCGGGGAGACCCAGTACTTC. Translation: CASSGRDRGFGETQYF.

The chain combines TRBV28 with TRBJ2-3; 10 positions agree with TRBD1. CDR3 size: 16 residues. Trimming cost V 7 bases and J 1 base; bases outside gene matches: 8. CDR1 and CDR2 (germline): MDHEN, SYDVKM. CDR3 sequence: CASTPTGTGGTDTQYF. CDR3 DNA sequence: TGTGCCAGCACCCCAACCGGGACAGGGGGCACAGATACGCAGTATTTT.

This chain connects TRBV5-4 to TRBJ2-5, with unresolved D. Germline V gene sequence: CDR1 SGHNT, CDR2 YYREEE (reference sequence). V lost 3 bases to trimming and J lost 4 bases, with 16 bases between them. CDR3 size: 15 residues. CDR3 sequence (DNA): TGTGCCAGCAGCTCCAAGGCCCAGGCCCTAGAGACCCAGTACTTC. Protein sequence: CASSSKAQALETQYF.

The rearrangement uses TRBV15 and TRBJ2-7; 7 bases align to TRBD1. In germline, CDR1 is LNHNV, CDR2 YYDKDF (reference sequence). The CDR3 runs to 14 residues. With 5 bases clipped from V and 4 bases from J, the junction kept 8 bases outside the gene matches. The DNA of the CDR3 is TGTGCCACCAGCTGGACGGGACAGACGTACGAGCAGTACTTC. This gives the protein CATSWTGQTYEQYF.

In this sample, this clone is large. A junction end diverges from the germline sequence, so it may reflect a read error. The chain's CDR3 is CAWSVIRGGNDF. The CDR3 nucleotides read TGTGCCTGGAGTGTTATACGTGGGGGTAACGACTTC. This sequence joins TRBV30 and TRBJ2-7; either TRBD1 or TRBD2 may supply D (5 bases each). Looked up from germline, CDR1 is GTSNPN and CDR2 is SVGIG (reference sequence). The CDR3 spans 12 residues.

The CDR3 loop is CAWSVSLAGELFF. DNA for the CDR3: TGTGCCTGGAGTGTATCGCTAGCCGGGGAGCTGTTTTTT. The rearrangement uses TRBV30 and TRBJ2-2; D is unresolved. In germline, CDR1 is GTSNPN, CDR2 SVGIG (reference sequence). The length of the CDR3 is 13 residues. Trimming stripped 0 bases from V and 6 bases from J, with 8 bases between.

This rearrangement joins TRBV4-2 to TRBJ2-1, with a tentative D call TRBD1 (5 bases). Germline V gives CDR1 LGHNA, CDR2 YNFKEQ. The CDR3 is made up of 16 amino acids. V lost 0 bases and J lost 5, with 14 bases in between. The CDR3 DNA is TGTGCCAGCAGCCAAGATTGGCAGGGCCCAAACAATGAGCAGTTCTTC. Its protein is CASSQDWQGPNNEQFF.

In this sample, this clone turned up a few times. The genes are TRBV4-1 and TRBJ1-1, with 12 bases fitting TRBD1. The germline gives CDR1 MGHRA, CDR2 YSYEKL. The CDR3 consists of 16 residues. With V trimmed by 4 bases and J by 5 bases, 8 bases remained unmatched. Here the CDR3 reads CASSPGQGAMLTEAFF. The CDR3 DNA reads as TGCGCCAGCAGCCCGGGACAGGGGGCCATGTTGACTGAAGCTTTCTTT.

This clone was observed a single time. The chain couples TRBV4-3 to TRBJ2-1; no clear D. V was cut by 0 bases and J by 0 bases, with 9 bases left in between. There are 16 residues in the CDR3. Germline-derived CDR1 and CDR2 are LGHNA and YSLEER. Written as DNA, the CDR3 is TGCGCCAGCAGCCAAGAAGGCTGGAGCTCCTACAATGAGCAGTTCTTC. As protein: CASSQEGWSSYNEQFF.

The CDR3 DNA reads TGTGCCAGCAGCGACCAGGGGCGCGAGCAGTACTTC. Amino acid sequence: CASSDQGREQYF. The chain uses TRBV9 and TRBJ2-7; D perhaps matches TRBD1 (6 bases). V lost 3 bases and J lost 6, with 10 bases in between. This CDR3 spans 12 amino acids. In germline, CDR1 is SGDLS, CDR2 YYNGEE.

The chain links TRBV9 to TRBJ2-1; D is uncertain. V was pared by 3 bases and J by 3 bases, with 4 bases between. The germline gives CDR1 SGDLS, CDR2 YYNGEE. The CDR3 sequence is 12 residues long. CDR3 residues: CASSADYNEQFF. The CDR3 DNA reads as TGTGCCAGCAGCGCTGACTACAATGAGCAGTTCTTC.

By its share, this clone is large. The rearrangement joins TRBV27 to TRBJ2-7; the D is unclear. This CDR3 has 14 amino acids. V lost 6 bases and J 0 bases, leaving 12 bases between the germline ends. The V gene's germline CDR1 is MNHEY and CDR2 SMNVEV (reference sequence). The CDR3: CASSKLADSYEQYF. CDR3 sequence (DNA): TGTGCCAGCAGCAAACTGGCGGACTCCTACGAGCAGTACTTC.

This clone came up once. The chain has TRBV28 and TRBJ2-3; no clear D gene. The CDR3 is 14 residues long. CDR1 is MDHEN and CDR2 is SYDVKM in the germline V gene. The V gene lost 3 bases and the J gene lost 6 bases, with 13 bases spanning the gap. The CDR3 is CASSFPSRMDTQYF. CDR3 in DNA: TGTGCCAGCAGTTTTCCGAGTAGAATGGATACGCAGTATTTT. The complete variable domain, with remaining parts taken from reference TRBV28 and TRBJ2-3, reads DVKVTQSSRYLVKRTGEKVFLECVQDMDHENMFWYRQDPGLGLRLIYFSYDVKMKEKGDIPEGYSVSREKKERFSLILESASTNQTSMYLCASSFPSRMDTQYFGPGTRLTVL.

The chain links TRBV27 to TRBJ1-1; TRBD1 agrees at 7 bases. CDR1 and CDR2 from the germline V gene are MNHEY and SMNVEV (reference sequence). The CDR3 contains 14 residues. J lost 7 bases, V lost 2 bases, and 7 bases had no gene match. For the CDR3, the DNA is TGTGCCAGCAGTTTAACCCTTTACAGGGGTGAAGCTTTCTTT. Translating it yields CASSLTLYRGEAFF.

The V gene is TRBV7-2, the J gene TRBJ2-1; D is unclear. The germline gives CDR1 SGHTA, CDR2 FQGNSA. V was trimmed by 5 bases and J by 1 base, leaving 12 bases between them. The CDR3 contains 15 residues. CDR3 residues: CASSVDRGSYNEQFF. In DNA, the CDR3 is TGTGCCAGCAGCGTGGATAGAGGATCCTACAATGAGCAGTTCTTC. Combining the CDR3 with reference TRBV7-2 and TRBJ2-1 gives the whole variable domain GAGVSQSPSNKVTEKGKDVELRCDPISGHTALYWYRQSLGQGLEFLIYFQGNSAPDKSGLPSDRFSAERTGGSVSTLTIQRTQQEDSAVYLCASSVDRGSYNEQFFGPGTRLTVL.

This chain joins TRBV6-1 and TRBJ2-7; the D gene is possibly TRBD1 (7 bases). CDR1 is MNHNS, CDR2 SASEGT, per germline. This CDR3 region has 13 residues. V was pared by 7 bases and J by 5 bases, with 15 bases between. The CDR3 nucleotides are TGTGCCAGCAAGGTTCAGGGGGGTAACGAGCAGTACTTC. Encoded protein: CASKVQGGNEQYF.

The genes are TRBV19 and TRBJ1-5, with D possibly being TRBD1 (6 bases). CDR1 is LNHDA and CDR2 is SQIVND in the germline V gene (reference sequence). The V and J ends lost 7 bases and 6 bases respectively, with 19 bases between them. This CDR3 is 15 amino acids long. CDR3 nucleotides: TGTGCCAGTACTTCTGTGGTTGAGGGGGTTCAGCCCCAGCATTTT. This gives the protein CASTSVVEGVQPQHF. Full variable domain (outside the CDR3, taken from reference TRBV19 and TRBJ1-5): DGGITQSPKYLFRKEGQNVTLSCEQNLNHDAMYWYRQDPGQGLRLIYYSQIVNDFQKGDIAEGYSVSREKKESFPLTVTSAQKNPTAFYLCASTSVVEGVQPQHFGDGTRLSIL.

The chain combines TRBV5-6 with TRBJ1-3, with D possibly being TRBD1 (5 bases). The V end lost 1 base, the J end lost 4 bases, and 18 bases lay between the germline ends. The germline CDR1 and CDR2 sequences are SGHDT and YYEEEE. The CDR3 covers 17 residues. The CDR3 spells CASSLTQGSGPGNTIYF. The CDR3 DNA is TGTGCCAGCAGCTTGACTCAGGGCTCCGGTCCAGGAAACACCATATATTTT.

This clone was seen a handful of times. V and J are TRBV4-2 and TRBJ1-5; maybe TRBD1 (5 bases). CDR1 LGHNA and CDR2 YNFKEQ come from the germline V gene. The CDR3 totals 14 residues. Between the trimmed V and J ends, which lost 4 bases and 7 bases, there was a span of 14 bases. The CDR3 protein is CASSLGQTVQPQHF. The DNA of the CDR3 is TGTGCCAGCAGCCTCGGACAAACCGTACAGCCCCAGCATTTT.

This clone showed up just a few times. This chain joins TRBV4-3 and TRBJ2-3; D is unclear. Germline V lookup: CDR1 LGHNA, CDR2 YSLEER. Trimming left V 4 bases short and J 1 base short, with 18 bases between. This CDR3 is 17 amino acids long. CDR3 protein: CASSPSLAVLGTDTQYF. The CDR3, as DNA: TGCGCCAGCAGCCCGTCCCTGGCGGTCCTAGGCACAGATACGCAGTATTTT.

The chain couples TRBV9 to TRBJ2-3; unclear D gene. The CDR3 runs to 13 residues. Trimming pared 0 bases from V and 6 bases from J, leaving 8 bases between. Germline V gene sequence: CDR1 SGDLS, CDR2 YYNGEE. The CDR3 sequence is CASSVVYGDTQYF. DNA of the CDR3: TGTGCCAGCAGCGTAGTTTATGGGGATACGCAGTATTTT.

V and J are TRBV4-2 and TRBJ2-6; D is possibly TRBD2 (5 bases). Germline CDR1 is LGHNA and CDR2 is YNFKEQ. The V and J ends lost 0 bases and 2 bases respectively, with 8 bases between them. The CDR3 sequence is 16 residues long. CDR3 DNA: TGTGCCAGCAGCCAAGAATCCGGGGCTGGGGCCAACGTCCTGACTTTC. Its translation is CASSQESGAGANVLTF.

The rearrangement joins TRBV27 to TRBJ2-7; the match to TRBD2 covers 11 bases. The junction had 7 bases not matched to a gene; V was cut back by 3 bases and J by 0 bases. CDR3 length: 17 residues. CDR1 is MNHEY, CDR2 SMNVEV, per germline (reference sequence). CDR3 loop: CASSLGTSGRSSYEQYF. CDR3 DNA: TGTGCCAGCAGTTTGGGGACTAGCGGACGAAGCTCCTACGAGCAGTACTTC.